The clone carrying this TCR beta chain was observed at least ten times. This specimen comes from a study of blood T cell repertoires in COVID-19. V was clipped by 6 bases and J by 3 bases, with 12 bases between them. The germline V gene encodes CDR1 LNHDA and CDR2 SQIVND (reference sequence). The CDR3 runs to 14 residues. Repertoires were generated with immunoSEQ multiplex PCR, while TCRdb's copy carries only in-frame clones and drops some. The data show 95,000 to 150,000 clones, with around 76% seen just once and roughly 5% held by the top ten. J is TRBJ1-5 and V is TRBV19, with a weak D call TRBD1 (6 bases). The source material was peripheral blood. This sequence was found in a man between 60 and 75 years old with acute or convalescent COVID-19. The CDR3 nucleotides are TGTGCCAGTAGGGTCCCAGGGGACAATCAGCCCCAGCATTTT. Its translation is CASRVPGDNQPQHF. The variable domain in full, with the rest retrieved from reference TRBV19 and TRBJ1-5, is DGGITQSPKYLFRKEGQNVTLSCEQNLNHDAMYWYRQDPGQGLRLIYYSQIVNDFQKGDIAEGYSVSREKKESFPLTVTSAQKNPTAFYLCASRVPGDNQPQHFGDGTRLSIL.